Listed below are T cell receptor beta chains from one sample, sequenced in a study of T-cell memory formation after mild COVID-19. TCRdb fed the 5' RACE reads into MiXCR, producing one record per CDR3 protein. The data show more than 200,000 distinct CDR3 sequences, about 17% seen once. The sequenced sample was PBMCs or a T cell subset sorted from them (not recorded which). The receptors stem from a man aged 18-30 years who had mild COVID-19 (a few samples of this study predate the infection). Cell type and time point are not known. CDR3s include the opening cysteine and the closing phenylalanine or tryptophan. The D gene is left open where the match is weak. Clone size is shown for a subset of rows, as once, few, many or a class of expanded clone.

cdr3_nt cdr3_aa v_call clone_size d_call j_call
TGTGCCAGCAGCCTGCCGAGCTCCTACAATGAGCAGTTCTTC CASSLPSSYNEQFF TRBV5-4 few - TRBJ2-1
TGTGCCAGCAGTACCAGCCGGAACACTGAAGCTTTCTTT CASSTSRNTEAFF TRBV12-3/TRBV12-4 - - TRBJ1-1
TGTGCCAGCAGCCCCGAGGTTTGTGAGCAGTTCTTC CASSPEVCEQFF TRBV3-2 - - TRBJ2-1
TGTGCCAGCAGCCCACACACAGGGGCTGAAGCTTTCTTT CASSPHTGAEAFF TRBV7-2 few TRBD1 TRBJ1-1
TGTGCCAGCGGACAACCTTACGAAGCTTTCTTT CASGQPYEAFF TRBV7-9 - - TRBJ1-1
TGTGCCAGTACAGACAGGGGATACTACGAGCAGTACTTC CASTDRGYYEQYF TRBV6-2/TRBV6-3 few TRBD1 TRBJ2-7
TGTGCCAGCAGTGATCAGGGAGGAAAGACTGAAGCTTTCTTT CASSDQGGKTEAFF TRBV6-1 - - TRBJ1-1
TGTGCCAGCAGCTTGGTGGGCAGGGTCGAGCAGTTCTTC CASSLVGRVEQFF TRBV5-4 - - TRBJ2-1
TGTGCCAGCAGCCGGACCACGGAGACCCAGTACTTC CASSRTTETQYF TRBV3-1 - - TRBJ2-5
TGTGCCAGCAGCTTTAGAGGTCCAGGGGAGACCCAGTACTTC CASSFRGPGETQYF TRBV5-5 few - TRBJ2-5
TGTGCCAGCAGGCGGGTGGGACTAGCCCACACAGATACGCAGTATTTT CASRRVGLAHTDTQYF TRBV12-3/TRBV12-4 few TRBD2 TRBJ2-3
TGTGCCAGCAGTGCCGCTAGCGGGCTTGACACCGGGGAGCTGTTTTTT CASSAASGLDTGELFF TRBV6-6 many TRBD2 TRBJ2-2
TGTGCCAGCAGGGGCAGGGGACATGACTCTGGAAACACCATATATTTT CASRGRGHDSGNTIYF TRBV12-3/TRBV12-4 few - TRBJ1-3